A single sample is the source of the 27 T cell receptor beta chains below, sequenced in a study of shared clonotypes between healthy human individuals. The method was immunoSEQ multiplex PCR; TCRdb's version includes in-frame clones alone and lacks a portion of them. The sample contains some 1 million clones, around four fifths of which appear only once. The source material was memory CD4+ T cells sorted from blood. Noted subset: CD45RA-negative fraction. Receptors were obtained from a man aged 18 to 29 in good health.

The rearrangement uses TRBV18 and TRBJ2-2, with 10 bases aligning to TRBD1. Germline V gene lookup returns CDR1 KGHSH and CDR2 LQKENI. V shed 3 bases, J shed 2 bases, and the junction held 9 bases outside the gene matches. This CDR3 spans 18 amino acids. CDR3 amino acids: CASSPRRTGGTNTGELFF. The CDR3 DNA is TGTGCCAGCTCACCTCGAAGGACAGGGGGGACTAACACCGGGGAGCTGTTTTTT.

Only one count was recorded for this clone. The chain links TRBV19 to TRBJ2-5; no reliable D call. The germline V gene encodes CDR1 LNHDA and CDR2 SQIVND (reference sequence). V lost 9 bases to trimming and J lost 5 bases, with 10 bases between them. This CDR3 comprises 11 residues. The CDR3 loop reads CARGKSETQYF. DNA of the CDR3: TGTGCCAGAGGGAAATCGGAGACCCAGTACTTC.

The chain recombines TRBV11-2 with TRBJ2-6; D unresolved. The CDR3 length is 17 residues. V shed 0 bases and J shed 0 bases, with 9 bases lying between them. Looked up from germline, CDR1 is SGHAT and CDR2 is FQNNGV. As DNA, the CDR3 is TGTGCCAGCAGCTTAGATGGGCGGATCTCTGGGGCCAACGTCCTGACTTTC. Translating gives CASSLDGRISGANVLTF.

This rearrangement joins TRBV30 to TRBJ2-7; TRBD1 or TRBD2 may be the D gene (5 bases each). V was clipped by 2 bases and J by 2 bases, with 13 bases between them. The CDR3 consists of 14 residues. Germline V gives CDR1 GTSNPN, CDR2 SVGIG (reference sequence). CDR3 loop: CAWSSGRETYEQYF. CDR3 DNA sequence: TGTGCCTGGAGTTCAGGGAGAGAAACCTACGAGCAGTACTTC.

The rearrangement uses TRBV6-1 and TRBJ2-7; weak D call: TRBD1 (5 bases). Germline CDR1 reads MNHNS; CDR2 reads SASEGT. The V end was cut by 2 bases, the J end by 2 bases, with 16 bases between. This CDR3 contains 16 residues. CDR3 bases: TGTGCCAGCAGTGAATCCCCGAGCTCAGGGCCCTACGAGCAGTACTTC. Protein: CASSESPSSGPYEQYF.

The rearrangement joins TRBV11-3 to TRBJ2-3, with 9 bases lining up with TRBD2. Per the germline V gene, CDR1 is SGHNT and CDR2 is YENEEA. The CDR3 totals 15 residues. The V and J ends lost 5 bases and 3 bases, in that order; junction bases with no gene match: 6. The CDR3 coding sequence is TGTGCCAGCAGCCTGCGGGGGGGCAGGACAGATACGCAGTATTTT. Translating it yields CASSLRGGRTDTQYF.

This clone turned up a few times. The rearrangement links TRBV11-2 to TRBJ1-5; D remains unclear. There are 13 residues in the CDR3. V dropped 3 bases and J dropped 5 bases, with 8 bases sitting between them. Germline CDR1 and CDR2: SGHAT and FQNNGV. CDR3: CASSFSTDQPQHF. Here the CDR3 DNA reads TGTGCCAGCAGCTTCAGCACAGATCAGCCCCAGCATTTT.

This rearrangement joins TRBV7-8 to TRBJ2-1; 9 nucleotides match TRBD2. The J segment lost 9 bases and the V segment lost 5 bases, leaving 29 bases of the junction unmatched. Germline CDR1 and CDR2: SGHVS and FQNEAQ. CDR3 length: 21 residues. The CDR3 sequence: CASSVIETPKQGSSGAGEQFF. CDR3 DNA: TGTGCCAGCAGCGTTATAGAGACCCCTAAACAGGGTTCTAGCGGGGCTGGTGAGCAGTTCTTC.

The chain's CDR3 is CASEGRGNTEAFF. As DNA, the CDR3 is TGTGCCTCCGAGGGTAGGGGGAACACTGAAGCTTTCTTT. The chain carries TRBV2 and TRBJ1-1, with D possibly TRBD1 on 5 matching bases. The CDR3 runs 13 residues. CDR1 is SNHLY, CDR2 FYNNEI, per germline. V was clipped by 11 bases and J by 1 base, with 14 bases between them.

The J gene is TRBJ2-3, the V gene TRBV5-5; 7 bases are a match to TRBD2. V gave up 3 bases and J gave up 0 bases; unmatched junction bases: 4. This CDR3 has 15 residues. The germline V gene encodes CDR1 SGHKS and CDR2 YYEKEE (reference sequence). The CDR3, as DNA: TGTGCCAGCAGCTCGGGACTAACTAGCACAGATACGCAGTATTTT. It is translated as CASSSGLTSTDTQYF.

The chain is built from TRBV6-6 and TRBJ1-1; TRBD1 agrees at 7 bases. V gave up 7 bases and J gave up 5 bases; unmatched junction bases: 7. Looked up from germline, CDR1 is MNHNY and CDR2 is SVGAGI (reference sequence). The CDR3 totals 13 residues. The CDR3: CASNRQGSTEAFF. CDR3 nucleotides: TGTGCCAGCAATCGACAGGGTTCGACTGAAGCTTTCTTT.

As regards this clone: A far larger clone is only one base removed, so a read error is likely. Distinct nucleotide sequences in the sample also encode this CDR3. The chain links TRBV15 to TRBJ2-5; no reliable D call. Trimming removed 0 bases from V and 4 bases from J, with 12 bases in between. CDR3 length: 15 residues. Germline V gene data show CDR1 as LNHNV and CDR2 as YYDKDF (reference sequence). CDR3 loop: CATSRDLGSGETQYF. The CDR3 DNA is TGTGCCACCAGCAGAGATCTGGGGTCGGGAGAGACCCAGTACTTC.

This chain's CDR3 is CASSEESSYNEQFF. In nucleotides, the CDR3 is TGTGCCAGCAGTGAAGAATCCTCCTACAATGAGCAGTTCTTC. The gene calls are TRBV2 and TRBJ2-1, with D unclear. The germline CDR1 and CDR2 sequences are SNHLY and FYNNEI. This CDR3 has 14 amino acids. The V end was cut by 1 base, the J end by 0 bases, with 4 bases between.

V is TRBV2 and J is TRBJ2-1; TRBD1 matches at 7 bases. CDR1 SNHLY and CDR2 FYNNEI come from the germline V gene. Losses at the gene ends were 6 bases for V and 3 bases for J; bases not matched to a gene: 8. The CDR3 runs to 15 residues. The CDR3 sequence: CASRKQGSLYNEQFF. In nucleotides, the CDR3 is TGTGCCAGCAGGAAACAGGGGAGCCTCTACAATGAGCAGTTCTTC.

CDR3 nucleotide sequence: TGTGCCAGCAGCGGAGGGGGCATTGGCACTGAAGCTTTCTTT. It translates to CASSGGGIGTEAFF. This chain links TRBV5-4 with TRBJ1-1, with 7 bases lining up with TRBD1. Trimming cost V 4 bases and J 4 bases; bases outside gene matches: 7. The germline V gene has CDR1 SGHNT and CDR2 YYREEE (reference sequence). The CDR3 has 14 residues.

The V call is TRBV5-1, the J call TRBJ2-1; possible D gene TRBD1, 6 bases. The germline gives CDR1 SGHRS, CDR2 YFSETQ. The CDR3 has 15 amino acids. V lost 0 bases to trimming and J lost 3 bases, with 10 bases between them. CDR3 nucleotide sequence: TGCGCCAGCAGCTTGGAGGCAGGGGTCTACAATGAGCAGTTCTTC. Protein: CASSLEAGVYNEQFF.

DNA for the CDR3: TGTGCCATCAGACAGGGGGCAGGTTCACCCCTCCACTTT. It yields the protein CAIRQGAGSPLHF. The chain employs TRBV10-3 and TRBJ1-6; the match to TRBD1 covers 9 bases. The CDR3 runs 13 residues. Germline assignment: CDR1 ENHRY and CDR2 SYGVKD. The V and J ends lost 6 bases and 9 bases, in that order; junction bases with no gene match: 3.

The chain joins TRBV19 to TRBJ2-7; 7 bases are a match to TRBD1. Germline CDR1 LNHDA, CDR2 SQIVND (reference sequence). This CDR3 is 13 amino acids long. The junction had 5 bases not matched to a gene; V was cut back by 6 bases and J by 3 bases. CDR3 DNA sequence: TGTGCCAGTAGCCGGGACAGATACTACGAGCAGTACTTC. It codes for CASSRDRYYEQYF.

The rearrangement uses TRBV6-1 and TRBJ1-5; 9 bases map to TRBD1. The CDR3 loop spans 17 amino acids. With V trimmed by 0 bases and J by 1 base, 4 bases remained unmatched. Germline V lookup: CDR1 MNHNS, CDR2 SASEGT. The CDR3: CASSEALGTGSNQPQHF. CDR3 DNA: TGTGCCAGCAGTGAAGCGCTTGGGACAGGGAGCAATCAGCCCCAGCATTTT.

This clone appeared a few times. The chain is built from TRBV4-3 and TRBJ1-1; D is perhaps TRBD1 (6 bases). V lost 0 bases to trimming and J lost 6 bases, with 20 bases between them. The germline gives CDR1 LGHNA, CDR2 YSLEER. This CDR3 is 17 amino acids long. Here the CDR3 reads CASSQDGGQGTLAEAFF. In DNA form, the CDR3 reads TGCGCCAGCAGCCAAGACGGCGGGCAGGGGACGCTCGCTGAAGCTTTCTTT.

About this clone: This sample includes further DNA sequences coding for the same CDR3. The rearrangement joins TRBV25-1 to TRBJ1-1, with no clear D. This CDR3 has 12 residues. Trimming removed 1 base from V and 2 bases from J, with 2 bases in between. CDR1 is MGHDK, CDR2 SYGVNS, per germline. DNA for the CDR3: TGTGCCAGCAGTGAATCTAACACTGAAGCTTTCTTT. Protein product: CASSESNTEAFF.

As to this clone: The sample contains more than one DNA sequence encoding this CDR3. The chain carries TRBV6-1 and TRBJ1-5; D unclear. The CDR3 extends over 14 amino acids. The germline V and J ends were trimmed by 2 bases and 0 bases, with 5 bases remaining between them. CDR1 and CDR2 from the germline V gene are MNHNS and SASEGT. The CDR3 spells CASSERGSNQPQHF. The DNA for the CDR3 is TGTGCCAGCAGTGAAAGAGGTAGCAATCAGCCCCAGCATTTT.

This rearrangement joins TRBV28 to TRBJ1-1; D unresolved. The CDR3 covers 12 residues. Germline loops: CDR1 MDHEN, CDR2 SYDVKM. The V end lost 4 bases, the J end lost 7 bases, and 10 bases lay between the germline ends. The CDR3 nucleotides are TGTGCCAGCAGTTCCGGGCCACGTGAAGCTTTCTTT. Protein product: CASSSGPREAFF.

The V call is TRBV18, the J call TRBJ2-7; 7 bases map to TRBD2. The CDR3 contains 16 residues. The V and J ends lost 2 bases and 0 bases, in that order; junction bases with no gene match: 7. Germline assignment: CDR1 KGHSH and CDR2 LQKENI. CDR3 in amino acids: CASSPNLAESSYEQYF. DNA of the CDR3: TGTGCCAGCTCACCAAACCTAGCGGAGAGCTCCTACGAGCAGTACTTC.

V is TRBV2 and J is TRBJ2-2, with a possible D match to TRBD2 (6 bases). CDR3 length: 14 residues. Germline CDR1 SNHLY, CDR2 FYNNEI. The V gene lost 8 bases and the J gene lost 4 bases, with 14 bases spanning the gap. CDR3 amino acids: CASVGGSGTGELFF. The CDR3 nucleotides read TGTGCCAGCGTGGGGGGTAGCGGCACCGGGGAGCTGTTTTTT.

CDR3: CASSIDPPGSREAFF. In nucleotides, the CDR3 is TGCGCCAGCAGCATCGACCCCCCGGGTTCGAGGGAAGCTTTCTTT. This chain joins TRBV5-1 and TRBJ1-1; D call uncertain. This CDR3 region has 15 residues. With 4 bases removed from V and 8 bases from J, the gap between germline ends came to 21 bases. Germline V gene lookup returns CDR1 SGHRS and CDR2 YFSETQ.

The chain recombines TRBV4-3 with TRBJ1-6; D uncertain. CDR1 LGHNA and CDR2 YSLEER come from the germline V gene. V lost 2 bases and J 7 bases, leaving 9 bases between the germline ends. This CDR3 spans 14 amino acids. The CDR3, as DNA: TGCGCCAGCAGCCAACGGACGGACAATTCACCCCTCCACTTT. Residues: CASSQRTDNSPLHF.